This TCR beta chain derives from a study of cytomegalovirus exposure and HLA in healthy donors. The wider study: An early release of data contained about 85 million unique TCRs, which came from HLA-typed donors. The study placed 70% to 90% of its roughly 430 genotyped donors in the Caucasian-associated ancestry cluster.

CDR1 and CDR2 (germline): SGHTA, FQGNSA. Deletions cut 4 bases from V and 0 bases from J, with 10 bases between. CDR3 length equals 16 residues. The donors gave bone marrow, and they were healthy. This clone occurred a few times. The PCR had 60 Vbeta and 13 Jbeta primers. In the original workflow: Among the unique TCR beta chains that a later analysis counted, about 84 million in all, roughly 9.9 million were shared. Some clones are missing from TCRdb's copy, which holds only in-frame ones; the method was immunoSEQ multiplex PCR. V and J calls and clone size are as listed in that table; D and trimming were resolved from the DNA. The data show approximately 150,000 clones, about a tenth seen once.

The origin of this receptor is a male donor in good health and CMV-seronegative. V gene TRBV7-2 combines with J gene TRBJ1-6, with D hard to call. Input material: PBMCs. CDR3 bases: TGTGCCAGCAGCTCAAAAGGGAGCTCCTATAATTCACCCCTCCACTTT. Its protein is CASSSKGSSYNSPLHF.